This T cell receptor (beta chain) was identified during a study of T cell repertoires in cytomegalovirus infection. Whole-study context: Both recently identified HLA-C-restricted and well-studied HLA-B-restricted CMV epitopes were used in the study. Both CMV infection and a matching HLA type were indicated by public TCR beta signatures.

TCRdb fed the reads into MiXCR, producing one record per CDR3 protein. This sample has some 940,000 distinct CDR3 sequences, with approximately 30% found just once. Trimming shortened V by 7 bases and J by 5 bases, and 23 bases separated the two germline ends. CDR3 length: 16 amino acids. Germline CDR1 reads SGHVT; CDR2 reads SQSDAQ. Study observations and caveats: Cumulative public TCR beta family frequency identified carriers of CMV plus the relevant HLA. Clonotypes of TCR beta that were HLA-C-restricted and CMV-specific dominated the ex vivo response.

Regarding this clonotype: Its antigen is not known.

The receptor was derived from a human donor in good health (CMV status not recorded). Some clones in this sample may be carry-over from other donors' samples. The V gene is TRBV7-4, the J gene TRBJ1-1; D remains ambiguous. The starting material was cultured CD8+ T cells from PBMCs, obtained from culture after CMV antigen stimulation. CDR3 bases: TGTGCCAGCACCCCTCCGGAGAGTCCCAGGTGGACTGAAGCTTTCTTT. Its translation: CASTPPESPRWTEAFF.